The T cell receptor (beta chain) described here comes from a study of blood T cell repertoires in COVID-19. The CDR3 is 15 residues long. Looked up from germline, CDR1 is SGDLS and CDR2 is YYNGEE. The ends lost 5 bases at V and 4 bases at J; junction bases unmatched: 9. Authors' processing steps: By means of reference gene primer amplification, nucleated cell counts were estimated. Data came from immunoSEQ multiplex PCR; TCRdb stores just in-frame clones and leaves some out. The V and J calls and clone size are taken from that table; D and trimming were inferred from the DNA. The sample holds roughly 130,000 clones, about four fifths seen once.

V is TRBV9 and J is TRBJ1-3, with TRBD1 identical over 7 bases. This receptor was taken from a woman aged 50 to 60 with acute or convalescent COVID-19. Sequenced input: peripheral blood. The DNA for the CDR3 is TGTGCCAGCAGTATAATGGGGACAGCCGGAAACACCATATATTTT. Its translation: CASSIMGTAGNTIYF.